These 14 T cell receptor beta chains came from one sample sequenced in a study of vaccination and CD4 T cells after COVID-19. These receptors are not linked to any known antigen. The treatment denotes: roughly 11-day PBMC culture with coronavirus spike peptide pools or control peptides (ViraFEST assay). Sequencing of the DNA from cultured CD4+ T cells was carried out with the Oncomine TCR Beta short-read assay. TCRdb itself ran the PCR reads through MiXCR, one entry per CDR3 protein. Altogether approximately 21,000 distinct CDR3 sequences are present, 35% to 50% being singletons, with the ten largest covering around 8.5%. The material was CD4+ T cells from blood, cultured in vitro, obtained after SARS-CoV-2 vaccination. Receptors were obtained from a human donor who had recovered from COVID-19.

The genes are TRBV12-3 or TRBV12-4 and TRBJ1-6; no reliable D call. The CDR3 has 16 residues. Trimming took off 5 bases at V and 2 bases at J, with 13 bases between the two ends. CDR3 DNA: TGTGCCAGCAGTCTCGACTTAGGCACCTATAATTCACCCCTCCACTTT. It encodes CASSLDLGTYNSPLHF.

In its sample, this clonotype was seen a few times. This chain joins TRBV6-1 and TRBJ2-5; possibly TRBD1 for D (6 bases). Germline V CDR1 and CDR2: MNHNS, SASEGT. The V end lost 6 bases, the J end lost 5 bases, and 19 bases lay between the germline ends. CDR3 length: 15 amino acids. Written as DNA, the CDR3 is TGTGCCAGCAGCGCTTTGTCAGGGGCCAGGGAGACCCAGTACTTC. Translated: CASSALSGARETQYF.

The CDR3 spells CASSLVASSITETQYF. The CDR3 coding sequence is TGTGCCAGCAGCTTAGTCGCCAGCTCCATTACAGAGACCCAGTACTTC. The V and J genes are TRBV7-8 and TRBJ2-5; D unclear. This CDR3 spans 16 amino acids. The germline V gene encodes CDR1 SGHVS and CDR2 FQNEAQ. The V and J ends lost 1 base and 4 bases respectively, with 16 bases between them.

The rearrangement links TRBV12-3 or TRBV12-4 to TRBJ2-7; the match to TRBD1 covers 7 bases. This CDR3 region has 14 residues. With V trimmed by 6 bases and J by 5 bases, 10 bases remained unmatched. CDR3 protein: CASSPPGTADEQYF. The CDR3 coding sequence is TGTGCCAGCAGCCCACCGGGGACAGCGGACGAGCAGTACTTC.

The CDR3 loop is CASSQQTGASTEAFF. Written as DNA, the CDR3 is TGTGCCAGCAGCCAACAAACAGGGGCGAGTACTGAAGCTTTCTTT. The chain recombines TRBV5-4 with TRBJ1-1, with 7 bases fitting TRBD1. The V gene's germline CDR1 is SGHNT and CDR2 YYREEE (reference sequence). Germline trimming cut 4 bases from V and 5 bases from J; bases unmatched to any gene: 11. This CDR3 is 15 amino acids long.

This clonotype was recorded once. The V call is TRBV5-1, the J call TRBJ1-2; the D gene is possibly TRBD1 (6 bases). V was shortened by 4 bases and J by 6 bases, with 10 bases between the two germline ends. The CDR3 loop spans 12 amino acids. Looked up from germline, CDR1 is SGHRS and CDR2 is YFSETQ. The CDR3 sequence is CASSPQGNGYTF. The DNA for the CDR3 is TGCGCCAGCAGCCCACAGGGAAATGGCTACACCTTC.

This chain connects TRBV28 to TRBJ1-1; D may be TRBD1 (5 bases). CDR3 length: 14 residues. The V end was cut by 10 bases, the J end by 1 base, with 16 bases between. CDR1 is MDHEN, CDR2 SYDVKM, per germline. CDR3 coding DNA: TGTGCCACCACCCGGGGGGGGGGGAACACTGAAGCTTTCTTT. This sequence encodes CATTRGGGNTEAFF.

The chain couples TRBV4-2 to TRBJ2-7; 9 nucleotides match TRBD2. Germline CDR1 LGHNA, CDR2 YNFKEQ. CDR3 length: 14 amino acids. V trimming: 0 bases; J trimming: 12 bases; junction bases outside the gene matches: 9. In DNA form, the CDR3 reads TGTGCCAGCAGCCAAGATACTAGCGGGCCCGGAAGGTACTTC. Translating it yields CASSQDTSGPGRYF.

The genes are TRBV11-2 and TRBJ2-3; tentative D call: TRBD2 (6 bases). The ends were cut back, 5 bases at V and 2 bases at J, with 20 bases in the middle. The CDR3 covers 17 residues. Looked up from germline, CDR1 is SGHAT and CDR2 is FQNNGV. This CDR3 reads CASSALVAGPNTDTQYF. CDR3 nucleotide sequence: TGTGCCAGCAGCGCCCTCGTGGCGGGGCCTAACACAGATACGCAGTATTTT.

V is TRBV19 and J is TRBJ1-5; D might be TRBD1 (6 bases). CDR1 and CDR2 (germline): LNHDA, SQIVND (reference sequence). Trimming left V 5 bases short and J 6 bases short, with 20 bases between. This CDR3 contains 16 residues. The CDR3 loop reads CASSAPQGSPSQPQHF. In DNA, the CDR3 is TGTGCCAGTAGTGCCCCACAGGGTAGCCCTTCTCAGCCCCAGCATTTT.

The chain employs TRBV6-2 or TRBV6-3 and TRBJ2-1; tentative D call: TRBD2 (5 bases). Germline V gives CDR1 MNHEY, CDR2 SVGEGT. This CDR3 spans 15 amino acids. Between the trimmed V and J ends, which lost 5 bases and 6 bases, there was a span of 17 bases. CDR3: CASSPQPLRGNEQFF. The CDR3 DNA reads as TGTGCCAGCAGTCCCCAACCTCTCCGGGGCAATGAGCAGTTCTTC.

This chain links TRBV20-1 with TRBJ2-5; D is perhaps TRBD1 (6 bases). The V end was cut by 1 base, the J end by 2 bases, with 8 bases between. This CDR3 is built from 13 residues. CDR1 DFQATT and CDR2 SNEGSKA come from the germline V gene (reference sequence). Written as DNA, the CDR3 is TGCAGTGCTAGAGCTACAGGGCAAGAGACCCAGTACTTC. This translates into CSARATGQETQYF.

The chain joins TRBV6-4 to TRBJ2-6, with D perhaps matching TRBD2 (5 bases). V lost 0 bases and J 0 bases, leaving 6 bases between the germline ends. Germline V gene data show CDR1 as MRHNA and CDR2 as SNTAGT. The CDR3 covers 16 residues. Written as DNA, the CDR3 is TGTGCCAGCAGTGACTCTGGGAGCTCTGGGGCCAACGTCCTGACTTTC. The encoded protein is CASSDSGSSGANVLTF.

This rearrangement joins TRBV4-3 to TRBJ2-2; TRBD2 might be the D (6 bases). The CDR3 totals 17 residues. Per the germline V gene, CDR1 is LGHNA and CDR2 is YSLEER. The germline V and J ends were trimmed by 0 bases and 3 bases, with 14 bases remaining between them. DNA of the CDR3: TGCGCCAGCAGCCAAGAACCGCCCCGGGAGCACACCGGGGAGCTGTTTTTT. Its protein product is CASSQEPPREHTGELFF.